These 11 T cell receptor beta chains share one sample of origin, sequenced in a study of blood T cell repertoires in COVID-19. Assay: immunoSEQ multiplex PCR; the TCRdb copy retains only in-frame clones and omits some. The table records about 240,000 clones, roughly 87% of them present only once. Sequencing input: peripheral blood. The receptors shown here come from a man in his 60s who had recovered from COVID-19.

CDR3 sequence: CASSLNGIPYEQYF. In nucleotides, the CDR3 is TGTGCCAGCAGTTTAAATGGCATCCCTTACGAGCAGTACTTC. The chain joins TRBV27 to TRBJ2-7; D unresolved. CDR1 is MNHEY and CDR2 is SMNVEV in the germline V gene (reference sequence). This CDR3 region has 14 residues. Trimming cost V 2 bases and J 4 bases, with 12 bases left between them.

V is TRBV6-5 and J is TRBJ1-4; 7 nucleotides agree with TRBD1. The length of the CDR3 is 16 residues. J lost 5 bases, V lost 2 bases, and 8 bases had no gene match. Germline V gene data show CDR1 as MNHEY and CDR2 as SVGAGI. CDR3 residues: CASSYTWTGPNEKLFF. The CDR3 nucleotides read TGTGCCAGCAGTTACACCTGGACAGGCCCAAATGAAAAACTGTTTTTT.

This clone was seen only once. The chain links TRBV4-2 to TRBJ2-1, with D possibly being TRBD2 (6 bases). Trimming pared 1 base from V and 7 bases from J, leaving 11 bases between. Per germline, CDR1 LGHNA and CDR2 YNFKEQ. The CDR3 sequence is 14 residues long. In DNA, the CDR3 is TGTGCCAGCAGCCAAGCGGAGGGTAAGAATGAGCAGTTCTTC. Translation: CASSQAEGKNEQFF.

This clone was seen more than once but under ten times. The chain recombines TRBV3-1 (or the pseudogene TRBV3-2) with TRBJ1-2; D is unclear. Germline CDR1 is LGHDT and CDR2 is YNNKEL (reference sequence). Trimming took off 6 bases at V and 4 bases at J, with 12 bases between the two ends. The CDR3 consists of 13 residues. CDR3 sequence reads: CASSPHSVYGYTF. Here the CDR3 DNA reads TGTGCCAGCAGTCCCCATAGTGTCTATGGCTACACCTTC.

CDR3 loop: CASSKSYSNQPQHF. The CDR3 region has the DNA TGTGCCAGTAGTAAGAGTTACAGCAATCAGCCCCAGCATTTT. The genes are TRBV19 and TRBJ1-5; D is unclear. Trimming took off 4 bases at V and 1 base at J, with 8 bases between the two ends. The CDR3 extends over 14 amino acids. The germline V gene has CDR1 LNHDA and CDR2 SQIVND (reference sequence).

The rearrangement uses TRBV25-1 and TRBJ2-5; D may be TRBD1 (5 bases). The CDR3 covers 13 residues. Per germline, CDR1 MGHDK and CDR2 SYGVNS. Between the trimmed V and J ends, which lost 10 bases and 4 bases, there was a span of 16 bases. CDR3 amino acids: CATNRAGLETQYF. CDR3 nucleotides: TGTGCCACTAATAGGGCAGGGCTAGAGACCCAGTACTTC.

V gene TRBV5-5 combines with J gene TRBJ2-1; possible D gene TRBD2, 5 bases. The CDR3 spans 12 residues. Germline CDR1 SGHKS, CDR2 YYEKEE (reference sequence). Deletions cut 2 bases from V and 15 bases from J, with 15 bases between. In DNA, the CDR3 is TGTGCCAGCAGCTTTTTAAGAGAGGAGGTGTTCTTC. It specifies CASSFLREEVFF.

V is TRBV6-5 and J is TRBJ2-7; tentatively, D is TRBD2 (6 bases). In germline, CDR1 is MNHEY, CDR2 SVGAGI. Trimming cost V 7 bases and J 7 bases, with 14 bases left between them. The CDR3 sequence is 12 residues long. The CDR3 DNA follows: TGTGCCAGCACCGGGAGCGTGCGGGAGCAGTACTTC. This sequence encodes CASTGSVREQYF.

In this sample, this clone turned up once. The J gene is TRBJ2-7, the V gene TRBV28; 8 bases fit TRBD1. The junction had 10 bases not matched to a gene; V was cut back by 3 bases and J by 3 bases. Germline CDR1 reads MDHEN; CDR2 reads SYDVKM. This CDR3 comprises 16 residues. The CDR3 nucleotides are TGTGCCAGCAGTTTCGCTCCGGCAGGGGGCTTCTACGAGCAGTACTTC. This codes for CASSFAPAGGFYEQYF.

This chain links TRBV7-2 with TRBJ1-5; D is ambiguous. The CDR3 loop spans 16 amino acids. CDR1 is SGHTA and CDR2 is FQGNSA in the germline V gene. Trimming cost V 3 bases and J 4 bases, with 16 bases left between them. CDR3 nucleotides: TGTGCCAGCAGCTTGGAGGTACGGGCTGTAAATCAGCCCCAGCATTTT. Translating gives CASSLEVRAVNQPQHF.

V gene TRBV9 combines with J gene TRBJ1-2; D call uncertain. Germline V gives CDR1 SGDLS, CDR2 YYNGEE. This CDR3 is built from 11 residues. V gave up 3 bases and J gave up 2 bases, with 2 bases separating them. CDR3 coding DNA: TGTGCCAGCAGCGCAAACTATGGCTACACCTTC. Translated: CASSANYGYTF.